The next 16 T cell receptor beta chains were all read from a single sample in a study of T cell responses to AZD1222 COVID-19 vaccine. The data were produced by immunoSEQ multiplex PCR, yet TCRdb's version contains in-frame clones alone and is incomplete. Counted here are 110,000 to 150,000 clones, roughly 93% occurring once; the ten biggest clones make up around 5%. This specimen was peripheral blood, taken on day 0 of AZD1222 vaccination. All receptors come from an adult in good health.

The rearrangement joins TRBV3-1 (or the pseudogene TRBV3-2) to TRBJ2-2, with 7 nucleotides matching TRBD2. The CDR3 loop spans 17 amino acids. V gave up 1 base and J gave up 2 bases; unmatched junction bases: 7. Germline V gives CDR1 LGHDT, CDR2 YNNKEL (reference sequence). CDR3 in amino acids: CASSQVLAEGNTGELFF. In DNA form, the CDR3 reads TGTGCCAGCAGCCAAGTTCTAGCGGAGGGTAACACCGGGGAGCTGTTTTTT.

The CDR3 loop is CASSLERGATEAFF. DNA of the CDR3: TGCGCCAGCAGCTTAGAGAGAGGGGCCACTGAAGCTTTCTTT. J is TRBJ1-1 and V is TRBV5-1, with D perhaps TRBD1 (5 bases). The V gene lost 2 bases and the J gene lost 4 bases, with 12 bases spanning the gap. The germline V gene has CDR1 SGHRS and CDR2 YFSETQ. The CDR3 is made up of 14 amino acids.

The chain links TRBV28 to TRBJ1-6; no firm D call. Trimming took 8 bases from V and 7 from J, leaving 12 bases between them. The CDR3 runs 13 residues. The germline gives CDR1 MDHEN, CDR2 SYDVKM. CDR3 sequence reads: CASDTPANSPLHF. The CDR3, as DNA: TGTGCCAGCGACACCCCCGCGAATTCACCCCTCCACTTT.

The rearrangement links TRBV15 to TRBJ1-5, with D possibly TRBD1 on 5 matching bases. Trimming pared 2 bases from V and 4 bases from J, leaving 12 bases between. Germline values: CDR1 LNHNV, CDR2 YYDKDF (reference sequence). The CDR3 sequence is 15 residues long. The CDR3 coding sequence is TGTGCCACCAGCAGACAGGGCGCGGGAAATCAGCCCCAGCATTTT. Amino acid sequence: CATSRQGAGNQPQHF.

J is TRBJ2-3 and V is TRBV19, with a possible D match to TRBD2 (5 bases). The ends were cut back, 0 bases at V and 2 bases at J, with 9 bases in the middle. The CDR3 has 15 amino acids. CDR1 and CDR2 from the germline V gene are LNHDA and SQIVND (reference sequence). The DNA of the CDR3 is TGTGCCAGTAGTATAGAAGCGGAGTACACAGATACGCAGTATTTT. Protein: CASSIEAEYTDTQYF.

This clone was picked up one time. The V and J genes are TRBV5-1 and TRBJ1-3; no clear D. CDR1 is SGHRS and CDR2 is YFSETQ in the germline V gene. Trimming removed 5 bases at V and 4 bases at J, with 4 bases between. This CDR3 has 11 residues. The CDR3 DNA reads as TGCGCCAGCAGATCCGGAAACACCATATATTTT. Translating gives CASRSGNTIYF.

This sequence joins TRBV5-6 and TRBJ1-2; no reliable D call. CDR3 length equals 11 residues. Trimming removed 2 bases at V and 5 bases at J, with 4 bases between. CDR1 is SGHDT and CDR2 is YYEEEE in the germline V gene. DNA for the CDR3: TGTGCCAGCAGCTTAGGATATGGCTACACCTTC. Residues: CASSLGYGYTF. Full variable domain (rest looked up from reference TRBV5-6 and TRBJ1-2): DAGVTQSPTHLIKTRGQQVTLRCSPKSGHDTVSWYQQALGQGPQFIFQYYEEEERQRGNFPDRFSGHQFPNYSSELNVNALLLGDSALYLCASSLGYGYTFGSGTRLTVV.

In this sample, this clone turned up once. The V gene is TRBV25-1, the J gene TRBJ2-7, with 8 bases aligning to TRBD1. J lost 3 bases, V lost 4 bases, and 14 bases had no gene match. Per the germline V gene, CDR1 is MGHDK and CDR2 is SYGVNS. CDR3 length: 17 amino acids. The chain's CDR3 is CASSVSVVPGGLYEQYF. Written as DNA, the CDR3 is TGTGCCAGCAGTGTTTCGGTCGTGCCAGGGGGCCTCTACGAGCAGTACTTC.

This clone is a singleton in its sample. J is TRBJ1-6 and V is TRBV30; no definite D call. The germline gives CDR1 GTSNPN, CDR2 SVGIG (reference sequence). The CDR3 has 15 amino acids. V was cut by 1 base and J by 0 bases, with 7 bases left in between. The CDR3 DNA reads as TGTGCCTGGAGTGACGGAAGCTCCTATAATTCACCCCTCCACTTT. Protein sequence: CAWSDGSSYNSPLHF. The variable domain in full, with the rest retrieved from reference TRBV30 and TRBJ1-6, is SQTIHQWPATLVQPVGSPLSLECTVEGTSNPNLYWYRQAAGRGLQLLFYSVGIGQISSEVPQNLSASRPQDRQFILSSKKLLLSDSGFYLCAWSDGSSYNSPLHFGNGTRLTVT.

DNA of the CDR3: TGCGCCAGCAGTCTCAGGGTGAACACTGAAGCTTTCTTT. Translating gives CASSLRVNTEAFF. The rearrangement uses TRBV10-1 and TRBJ1-1; TRBD1 is a possible D gene (5 bases). The V gene's germline CDR1 is WNHNN and CDR2 SYGVQD (reference sequence). V dropped 5 bases and J dropped 0 bases, with 7 bases sitting between them. The CDR3 is made up of 13 amino acids.

The rearrangement uses TRBV12-3 or TRBV12-4 and TRBJ1-2; D gene ambiguous. Between the trimmed V and J ends, which lost 1 base and 7 bases, there was a span of 4 bases. CDR3 length: 11 residues. The CDR3 sequence: CASSLGPGYTF. CDR3 coding DNA: TGTGCCAGCAGTTTAGGGCCTGGCTACACCTTC.

This clone was counted once. The chain has TRBV28 and TRBJ1-5, with 9 bases lining up with TRBD1. With V trimmed by 5 bases and J by 6 bases, 5 bases remained unmatched. Germline V gives CDR1 MDHEN, CDR2 SYDVKM. The CDR3 extends over 14 amino acids. This CDR3 is CASSLGTGFQPQHF. CDR3 nucleotides: TGTGCCAGCAGTCTTGGGACAGGGTTTCAGCCCCAGCATTTT.

This clone was observed a single time. The chain links TRBV19 to TRBJ1-1, with 7 bases aligning to TRBD1. Trimming cost V 6 bases and J 0 bases; bases outside gene matches: 1. Germline-derived CDR1 and CDR2 are LNHDA and SQIVND (reference sequence). The CDR3 loop spans 13 amino acids. DNA for the CDR3: TGTGCCAGTAGGGACAGGTTGAACACTGAAGCTTTCTTT. Its translation: CASRDRLNTEAFF.

This chain uses TRBV28 with TRBJ2-7; TRBD2 aligns across 12 bases. V shed 5 bases and J 5 bases; nucleotides not matched to a gene: 16. This CDR3 region has 18 residues. In germline, CDR1 is MDHEN, CDR2 SYDVKM. In DNA form, the CDR3 reads TGTGCCAGCAGTGGCGCGGGCTTAGGACTAGCGGGATTCCACGAGCAGTACTTC. It translates to CASSGAGLGLAGFHEQYF.

The chain carries TRBV2 and TRBJ1-2, with no clear D. The CDR3 is 16 amino acids. V dropped 1 base and J dropped 1 base, with 13 bases sitting between them. Per germline, CDR1 SNHLY and CDR2 FYNNEI. Here the CDR3 reads CASSEVRRLDNYGYTF. CDR3 nucleotide sequence: TGTGCCAGCAGTGAAGTACGTAGGTTGGATAACTATGGCTACACCTTC.

The CDR3 coding sequence is TGTGCCAGCAGTTTTCCCTCCAACCAAGAGACCCAGTACTTC. Protein sequence: CASSFPSNQETQYF. V is TRBV28 and J is TRBJ2-5; D unresolved. The CDR3 is 14 residues long. Germline-derived CDR1 and CDR2 are MDHEN and SYDVKM. V dropped 3 bases and J dropped 0 bases, with 8 bases sitting between them.